This TCR beta chain was recovered during a study of OX40 agonist ivuxolimab in advanced cancers. Study context: Subjects had a mean age of around 60 years, with a range of about 20 to 85; approximately 83% were male.

Germline loops: CDR1 SGHVS, CDR2 FQNEAQ. The CDR3 extends over 16 amino acids. V lost 0 bases, J lost 6 bases, and 10 bases stayed unmatched. Notes on this clone: What it recognizes is unknown.

The repertoire was sequenced with immunoSEQ multiplex PCR; TCRdb's copy has only in-frame clones and lacks some. In the table there are 75,000 or so clones, approximately 84% of which are singletons. Points from the study as a whole: Both CD4+ and CD8+ T cell populations in blood had undergone clonal expansion by week 6 at 0.1 to 3.0 mg/kg.

The sample was CD4+ or CD8+ T cells sorted from blood, taken in a trial of the OX40 agonist ivuxolimab. The chain combines TRBV7-8 with TRBJ1-1; 7 positions match TRBD1. The clonotype was recovered from an adult with an advanced solid tumor such as melanoma, head and neck, liver or kidney cancer. The CDR3 DNA reads TGTGCCAGCAGCTTAGCGCAGGGGGGGTCTGGGGCTGAAGCTTTCTTT. This encodes CASSLAQGGSGAEAFF.